A single T cell receptor (beta chain) is shown here with its context. The antigen is undetermined. Sequencing used immunoSEQ v3.0 at survey level. The assay was immunoSEQ multiplex PCR, and TCRdb's table has in-frame clones only and misses some. The table has tens of thousands of clones, approximately 90% seen once; the top ten hold 4.3%. The CDR3 is 13 residues long. V lost 5 bases to trimming and J lost 0 bases, with 9 bases between them. Germline CDR1 is GTSNPN and CDR2 is SVGIG (reference sequence). The data are from a study of long-term antiretroviral therapy in people with HIV. Study-wide points: All time points showed a repertoire dominated by clones expanded before ART.

Here the sequenced sample was unsorted PBMCs, taken 5.2 years after starting antiretroviral therapy. V is TRBV30 and J is TRBJ2-3, with D possibly called TRBD1 or TRBD2 (6 bases each). This TCR was sampled from a woman aged 40 to 49 with HIV. The CDR3 bases are TGTGCCTGGGGGGGGCGGAGCACAGATACGCAGTATTTT. This encodes CAWGGRSTDTQYF.